This entry features one T cell receptor beta chain sequence. Its specificity is unknown. Genomic DNA from each subset was divided evenly over several immunoSEQ plates. Repertoires were generated with immunoSEQ multiplex PCR, while TCRdb's copy carries only in-frame clones and drops some. The data show about 2.3 million clones, with around 93% seen just once and around 0.35% held by the top ten. The data originate from a study of shared clonotypes between healthy human individuals. Overall study findings and caveats: Represented diversity (both genetic and exposure-history) was limited by the small number of donors. Compared with clonotypes that all four donors shared, non-shared clonotypes had lower generation probabilities.

Sequenced input: naive CD4+ T cells from PBMCs. Documented subset: CD45RA+ positively selected. This TCR came from a man younger than 35 in good health. Some clones in this sample may be carry-over from other donors' samples.

CDR3 sequence: CASSWGGSGPYEQYF. CDR3 sequence (DNA): TGTGCCAGCAGCTGGGGGGGTAGCGGCCCCTACGAGCAGTACTTC. The chain couples TRBV5-4 to TRBJ2-7; 7 bases fit TRBD2. CDR3 length: 15 residues. V lost 3 bases to trimming and J lost 2 bases; unmatched junction nucleotides: 8. CDR1 is SGHNT, CDR2 YYREEE, per germline (reference sequence).